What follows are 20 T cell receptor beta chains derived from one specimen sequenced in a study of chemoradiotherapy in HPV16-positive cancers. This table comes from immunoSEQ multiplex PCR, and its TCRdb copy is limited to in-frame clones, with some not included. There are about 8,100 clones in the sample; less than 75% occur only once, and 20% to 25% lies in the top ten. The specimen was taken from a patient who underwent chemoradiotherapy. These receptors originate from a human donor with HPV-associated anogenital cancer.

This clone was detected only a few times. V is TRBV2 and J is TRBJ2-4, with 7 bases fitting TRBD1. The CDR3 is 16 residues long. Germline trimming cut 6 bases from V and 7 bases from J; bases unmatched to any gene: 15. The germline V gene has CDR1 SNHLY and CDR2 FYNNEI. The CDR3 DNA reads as TGTGCCAGCAGCGTGACAGACAGGGTAATTCACAACATTCAGTACTTC. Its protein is CASSVTDRVIHNIQYF.

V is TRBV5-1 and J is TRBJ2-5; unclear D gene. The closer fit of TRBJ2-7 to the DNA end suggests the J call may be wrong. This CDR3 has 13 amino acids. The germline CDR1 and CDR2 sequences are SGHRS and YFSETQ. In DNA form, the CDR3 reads TGCGCCAGCAGCTTGGAGGACGGGTACGAGCAGTACTTC. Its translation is CASSLEDGYEQYF.

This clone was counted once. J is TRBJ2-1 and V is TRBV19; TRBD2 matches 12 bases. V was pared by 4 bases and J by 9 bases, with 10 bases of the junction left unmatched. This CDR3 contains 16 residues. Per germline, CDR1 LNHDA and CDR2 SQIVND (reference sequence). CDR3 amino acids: CASSTLLAGGLGEQFF. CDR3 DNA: TGTGCCAGTAGTACCCTTCTAGCGGGGGGGCTGGGTGAGCAGTTCTTC.

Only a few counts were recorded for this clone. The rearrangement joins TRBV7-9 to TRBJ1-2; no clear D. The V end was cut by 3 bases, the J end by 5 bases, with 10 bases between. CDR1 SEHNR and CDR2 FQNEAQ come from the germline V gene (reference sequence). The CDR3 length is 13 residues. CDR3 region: CASSLEREYGYTF. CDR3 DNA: TGTGCCAGCAGCTTGGAAAGGGAGTATGGCTACACCTTC.

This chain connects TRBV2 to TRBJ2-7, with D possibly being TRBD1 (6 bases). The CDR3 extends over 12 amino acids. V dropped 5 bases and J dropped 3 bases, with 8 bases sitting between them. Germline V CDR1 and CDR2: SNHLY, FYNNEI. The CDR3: CASSKGVYEQYF. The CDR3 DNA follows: TGTGCCAGCAGTAAGGGGGTCTACGAGCAGTACTTC. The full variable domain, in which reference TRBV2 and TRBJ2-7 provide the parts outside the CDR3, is EPEVTQTPSHQVTQMGQEVILRCVPISNHLYFYWYRQILGQKVEFLVSFYNNEISEKSEIFDDQFSVERPDGSNFTLKIRSTKLEDSAMYFCASSKGVYEQYFGPGTRLTVT.

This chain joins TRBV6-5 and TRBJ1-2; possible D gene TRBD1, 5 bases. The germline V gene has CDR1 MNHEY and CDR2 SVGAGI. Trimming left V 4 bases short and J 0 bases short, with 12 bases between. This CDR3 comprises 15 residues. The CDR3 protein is CASSSSPGANYGYTF. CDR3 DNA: TGTGCCAGCAGTTCCTCCCCGGGGGCTAACTATGGCTACACCTTC.

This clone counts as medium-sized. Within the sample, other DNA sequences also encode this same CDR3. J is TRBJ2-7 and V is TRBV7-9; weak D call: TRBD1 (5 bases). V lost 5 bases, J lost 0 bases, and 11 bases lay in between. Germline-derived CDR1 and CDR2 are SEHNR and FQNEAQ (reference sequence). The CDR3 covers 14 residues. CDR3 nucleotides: TGTGCCAGCAGCCCACCTACAGGCTCCTACGAGCAGTACTTC. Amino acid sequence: CASSPPTGSYEQYF.

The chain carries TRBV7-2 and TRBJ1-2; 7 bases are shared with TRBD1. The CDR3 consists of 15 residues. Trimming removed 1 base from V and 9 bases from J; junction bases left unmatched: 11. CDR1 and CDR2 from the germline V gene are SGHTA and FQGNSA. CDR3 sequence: CASSLVKGGEISYTF. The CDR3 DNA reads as TGTGCCAGCAGCTTAGTGAAAGGGGGCGAGATAAGCTACACCTTC.

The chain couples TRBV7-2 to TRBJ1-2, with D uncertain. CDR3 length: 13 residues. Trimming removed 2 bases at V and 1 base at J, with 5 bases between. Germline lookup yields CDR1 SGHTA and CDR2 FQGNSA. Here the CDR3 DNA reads TGTGCCAGCAGCTTATCGAGTAACTATGGCTACACCTTC. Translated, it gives CASSLSSNYGYTF.

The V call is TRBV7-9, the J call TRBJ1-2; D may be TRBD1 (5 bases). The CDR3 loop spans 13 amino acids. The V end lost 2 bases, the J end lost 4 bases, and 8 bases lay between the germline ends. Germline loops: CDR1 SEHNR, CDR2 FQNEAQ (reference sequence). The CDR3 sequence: CASSLRGGYGYTF. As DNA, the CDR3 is TGTGCCAGCAGCTTACGGGGCGGCTATGGCTACACCTTC.

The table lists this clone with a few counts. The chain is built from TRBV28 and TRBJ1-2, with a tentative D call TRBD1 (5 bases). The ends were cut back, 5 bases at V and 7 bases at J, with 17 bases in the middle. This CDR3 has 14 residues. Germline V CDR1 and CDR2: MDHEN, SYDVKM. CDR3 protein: CASSKGRLVSGYTF. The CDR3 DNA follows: TGTGCCAGCAGTAAGGGACGCCTCGTAAGTGGCTACACCTTC.

The CDR3 here is CASSTTGYSYEQYF. CDR3 nucleotides: TGTGCCAGCAGTACCACAGGGTACTCCTACGAGCAGTACTTC. The chain uses TRBV6-5 and TRBJ2-7, with D possibly matching TRBD1 (6 bases). Trimming pared 5 bases from V and 0 bases from J, leaving 11 bases between. This CDR3 comprises 14 residues. Germline values: CDR1 MNHEY, CDR2 SVGAGI.

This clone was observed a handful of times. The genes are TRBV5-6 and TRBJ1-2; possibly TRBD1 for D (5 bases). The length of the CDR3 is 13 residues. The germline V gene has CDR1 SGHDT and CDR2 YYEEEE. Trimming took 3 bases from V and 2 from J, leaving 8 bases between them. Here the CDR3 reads CASSSQANYGYTF. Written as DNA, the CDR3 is TGTGCCAGCAGCTCACAGGCGAACTATGGCTACACCTTC. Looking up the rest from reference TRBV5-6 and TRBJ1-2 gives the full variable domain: DAGVTQSPTHLIKTRGQQVTLRCSPKSGHDTVSWYQQALGQGPQFIFQYYEEEERQRGNFPDRFSGHQFPNYSSELNVNALLLGDSALYLCASSSQANYGYTFGSGTRLTVV.

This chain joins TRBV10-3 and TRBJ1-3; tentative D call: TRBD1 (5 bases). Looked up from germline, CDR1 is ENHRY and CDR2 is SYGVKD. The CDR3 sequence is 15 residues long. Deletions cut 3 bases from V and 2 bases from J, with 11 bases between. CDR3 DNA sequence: TGTGCCATCAGTGACCTCGTGGGGGCTGGAAACACCATATATTTT. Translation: CAISDLVGAGNTIYF.

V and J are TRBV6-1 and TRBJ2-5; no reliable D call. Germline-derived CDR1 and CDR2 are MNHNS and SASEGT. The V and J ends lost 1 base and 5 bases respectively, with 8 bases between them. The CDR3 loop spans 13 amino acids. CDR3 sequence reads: CASSEGTSETQYF. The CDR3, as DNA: TGTGCCAGCAGTGAAGGGACGTCGGAGACCCAGTACTTC.

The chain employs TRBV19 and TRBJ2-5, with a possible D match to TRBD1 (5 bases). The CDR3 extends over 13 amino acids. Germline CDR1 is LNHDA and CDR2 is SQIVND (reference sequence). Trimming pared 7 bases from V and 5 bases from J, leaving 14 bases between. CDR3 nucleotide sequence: TGTGCCAGTATCTCACCTCAGGGCGAGACCCAGTACTTC. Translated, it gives CASISPQGETQYF.

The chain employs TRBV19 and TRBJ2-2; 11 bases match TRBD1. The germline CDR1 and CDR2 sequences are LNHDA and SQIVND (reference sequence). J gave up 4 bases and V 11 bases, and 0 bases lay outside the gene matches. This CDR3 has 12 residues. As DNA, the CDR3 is TGTGCCGGGACAGGGGGCACCGGGGAGCTGTTTTTT. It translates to CAGTGGTGELFF.

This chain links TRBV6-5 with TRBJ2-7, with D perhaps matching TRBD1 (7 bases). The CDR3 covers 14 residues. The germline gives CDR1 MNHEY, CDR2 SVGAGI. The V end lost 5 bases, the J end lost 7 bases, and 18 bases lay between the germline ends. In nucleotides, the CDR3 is TGTGCCAGCAGTCCGCCAGGGGGGAGTGAGGAGCAGTACTTC. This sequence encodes CASSPPGGSEEQYF.

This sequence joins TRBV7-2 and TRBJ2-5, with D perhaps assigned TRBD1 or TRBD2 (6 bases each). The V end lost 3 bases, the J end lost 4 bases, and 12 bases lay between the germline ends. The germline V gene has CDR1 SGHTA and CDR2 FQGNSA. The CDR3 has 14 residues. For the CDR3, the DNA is TGTGCCAGCAGCTTCGGGGGCCGGAGAGAGACCCAGTACTTC. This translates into CASSFGGRRETQYF.

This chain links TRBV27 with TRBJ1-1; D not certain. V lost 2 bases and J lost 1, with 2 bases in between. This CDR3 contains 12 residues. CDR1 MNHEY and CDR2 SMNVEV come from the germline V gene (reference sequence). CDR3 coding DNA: TGTGCCAGCAGTTTAGGGAACACTGAAGCTTTCTTT. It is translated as CASSLGNTEAFF.